Listed below are T cell receptor beta chains from one sample, sequenced in a study of vaccination and CD4 T cells after COVID-19. TCRdb re-derived calls from the PCR reads in MiXCR, one entry per CDR3 protein. The repertoire holds some 13,000 distinct CDR3 sequences, 45% to 55% seen once, with roughly a tenth in the top ten. No antigen is known for these receptors. Specimen: CD4+ T cells from blood, cultured in vitro. The receptors were sampled from a human donor who had recovered from COVID-19. CDR3s include the opening cysteine and the closing phenylalanine or tryptophan. Each record gives: J gene, V gene, CDR3 protein.

>TRBJ2-7|TRBV20-1
CSAKDRLNSYEQYF
>TRBJ2-3|TRBV20-1
CSARTAIGTDTQYF
>TRBJ2-3|TRBV7-2
CASSTRSGRTDTQYF
>TRBJ2-7|TRBV7-9
CASSRTVSYEQYF
>TRBJ2-1|TRBV20-1
CSARHGTEQFF
>TRBJ1-1|TRBV5-1
CASSLARDTEAFF
>TRBJ1-1|TRBV2
CATSPSWELEAFF
>TRBJ2-7|TRBV5-1
CASSLSSGHHYEQYF
>TRBJ2-5|TRBV7-2
CASSRGGTGYETQYF
>TRBJ2-5|TRBV10-3
CATSPGLAGGQETQYF
>TRBJ2-1|TRBV7-2
CASSLGWRVNEQFF
>TRBJ2-3|TRBV19
CASSNPSTDTQYF
>TRBJ2-1|TRBV6-5
CASSWGLAGGPENEQFF
>TRBJ2-1|TRBV20-1
CSHPGTSGSSGNEQFF
>TRBJ2-5|TRBV3-1
CASSRTQETQYF
>TRBJ2-3|TRBV21-1
CASSISSRDRGTTDTQYF
>TRBJ2-2|TRBV25-1
CASSEAGRPNTGELFF
>TRBJ1-5|TRBV20-1
CSARGRTGNGQPQHF
>TRBJ1-5|TRBV7-8
CASSLAGQPQHF
>TRBJ1-6|TRBV19
CASSNLGQGTNSPLHF
>TRBJ2-3|TRBV7-3
CASSLVGATDTQYF
>TRBJ2-7|TRBV6-2/TRBV6-3
CASSYRQGPPYEQYF